This T cell receptor beta chain originates from a study of T cells in Graves' hyperthyroidism and ophthalmopathy. Overall study findings and caveats: Peripheral blood also featured most of the thyroid clonotypes expanded above 0.001.

Germline loops: CDR1 KGHDR, CDR2 SFDVKD. The CDR3 is 18 residues long. Trimming at V came to 2 bases and at J to 0 bases, leaving 8 bases not matched to a gene. This clonotype was observed many times. The target antigen is unknown. RNA transcripts were the template for amplifying TCR beta CDR3 regions. Carried out on the TCR CDR3, a first-round RT-PCR used the HTBI primer set. TCRdb re-derived calls from the multiplex PCR reads in MiXCR, one entry per CDR3 protein. The sample holds some 760,000 distinct CDR3 sequences; approximately 14% are singletons and the top ten take roughly 10%. The clonotype comes from a woman between 18 and 29 years old with Graves' hyperthyroidism. Material: blood. The chain uses TRBV24-1 and TRBJ2-3; 9 nucleotides match TRBD2. As DNA, the CDR3 is TGTGCCACCAGTGATTCCCTAGGGCTAGCGGGGAGCACAGATACGCAGTATTTT. Its translation: CATSDSLGLAGSTDTQYF.